This is a list of T cell receptor beta chains from one sample in a study of T cell changes during pregnancy in multiple sclerosis. The protocol was immunoSEQ multiplex PCR, while the TCRdb copy is restricted to in-frame clones and leaves out a portion. The sample has 95,000 to 100,000 clones, under 95% seen once. Sequenced material: peripheral blood, taken after pregnancy. These receptors were taken from a female donor in good health, enrolled as a control in a pregnancy study. Both conserved end residues are part of each CDR3. Fields, in order: V gene, J gene, clone size, D gene, CDR3 DNA, CDR3 protein. A D gene is named only where the DNA matches it firmly. Clone size is given for some rows only: seen once, a few or many times, or a class if the clone is expanded.

v_gene: TRBV7-9
j_gene: TRBJ2-7
abundance: once
d_gene: TRBD1
CDR3nt: TGTGCCAGCAGCTTAGGGGGCAGGGGGTCGGGGGAGCAGTACTTC
CDR3aa: CASSLGGRGSGEQYF

v_gene: TRBV6-1
j_gene: TRBJ2-5
abundance: once
d_gene: .
CDR3nt: TGTGCCAGCAGGGGCGGGCCTACCCAAGAGACCCAGTACTTC
CDR3aa: CASRGGPTQETQYF

v_gene: TRBV5-1
j_gene: TRBJ2-7
abundance: once
d_gene: .
CDR3nt: TGCGCCAGCAGCTTGGGACAGGACACCTACGAGCAGTACTTC
CDR3aa: CASSLGQDTYEQYF

v_gene: TRBV7-9
j_gene: TRBJ1-1
abundance: few
d_gene: .
CDR3nt: TGTGCCAGCAGCTGGGGGGGGGACACTGAAGCTTTCTTT
CDR3aa: CASSWGGDTEAFF

v_gene: TRBV2
j_gene: TRBJ2-7
abundance: .
d_gene: .
CDR3nt: TGTGCCAGCAGTGGGTCCAAATTAGCGCCCGGACTTTACGAGCAGTACTTC
CDR3aa: CASSGSKLAPGLYEQYF

v_gene: TRBV9
j_gene: TRBJ2-2
abundance: .
d_gene: TRBD1
CDR3nt: TGTGCCAGCAGCGTAGGAGGACAGGGGGCTGGCGGGGAGCTGTTTTTT
CDR3aa: CASSVGGQGAGGELFF

v_gene: TRBV4-1
j_gene: TRBJ2-1
abundance: .
d_gene: TRBD2
CDR3nt: TGCGCCAGCAGCCAAGTAGCGGGAGGGGGGCAGTTCTTC
CDR3aa: CASSQVAGGGQFF

v_gene: TRBV27
j_gene: TRBJ2-7
abundance: .
d_gene: TRBD1
CDR3nt: TGTGCCAGCAGTTGGTCAGGGGGAAACTACGAGCAGTACTTC
CDR3aa: CASSWSGGNYEQYF

v_gene: TRBV19
j_gene: TRBJ1-1
abundance: .
d_gene: .
CDR3nt: TGTGCCAGTGGGACATATGGACTCGAAGCTTTCTTT
CDR3aa: CASGTYGLEAFF

v_gene: TRBV25-1
j_gene: TRBJ2-7
abundance: .
d_gene: TRBD1
CDR3nt: TGTGCCAGCAGTGAATGGGGACAGGCCCCTCCTTACTTC
CDR3aa: CASSEWGQAPPYF

v_gene: TRBV28
j_gene: TRBJ1-1
abundance: .
d_gene: .
CDR3nt: TGTGCCAGCACCTCCGGGCAGGGGACCACTGAAGCTTTCTTT
CDR3aa: CASTSGQGTTEAFF

v_gene: TRBV5-6
j_gene: TRBJ1-1
abundance: .
d_gene: .
CDR3nt: TGTGCCAGCAGCTTCGAACAGGGCCGCACTGAAGCTTTCTTT
CDR3aa: CASSFEQGRTEAFF

v_gene: TRBV7-2
j_gene: TRBJ2-7
abundance: .
d_gene: .
CDR3nt: TGTGCCAGCAGCTTGGCGGCAGGGCAGCACACCTACGAGCAGTACTTC
CDR3aa: CASSLAAGQHTYEQYF

v_gene: TRBV28
j_gene: TRBJ2-1
abundance: .
d_gene: .
CDR3nt: TGTGCCAGCAGCTCAGACAGGCAGTTCTTC
CDR3aa: CASSSDRQFF

v_gene: TRBV5-1
j_gene: TRBJ1-4
abundance: .
d_gene: TRBD1
CDR3nt: TGCGCCAGCAGCTTGGGGACAGGGCGCGTATGGGATGAAAAACTGTTTTTT
CDR3aa: CASSLGTGRVWDEKLFF

v_gene: TRBV29-1
j_gene: TRBJ1-2
abundance: .
d_gene: .
CDR3nt: TGCAGCGTGACAGACTCTTATGGCTACACCTTC
CDR3aa: CSVTDSYGYTF

v_gene: TRBV9
j_gene: TRBJ1-3
abundance: .
d_gene: .
CDR3nt: TGTGCCAGCAGCGTAGGACAGGTCGCTCTAAACACCATATATTTT
CDR3aa: CASSVGQVALNTIYF

v_gene: TRBV27
j_gene: TRBJ2-1
abundance: .
d_gene: TRBD2
CDR3nt: TGTGCCAGCGCCTTAACAGCGGGGTACAATGAGCAGTTCTTC
CDR3aa: CASALTAGYNEQFF

v_gene: TRBV5-1
j_gene: TRBJ1-1
abundance: few
d_gene: .
CDR3nt: TGCGCCAGCAGCTTGGAAGGGGGATGGGTGAACACTGAAGCTTTCTTT
CDR3aa: CASSLEGGWVNTEAFF

v_gene: TRBV11-2
j_gene: TRBJ2-7
abundance: once
d_gene: .
CDR3nt: TGTGCCAGCAGGTACAGGGCCCTCTCCTACGAGCAGTACTTC
CDR3aa: CASRYRALSYEQYF